This T cell receptor beta chain emerged from a study of shared T cell receptors in the human thymus. Here immunoSEQ multiplex PCR was the method, and the copy in TCRdb shows in-frame clones only, minus some. This sample carries about 660,000 clones, 88% of them seen once, and the ten largest clones take around 0.01%. Per germline, CDR1 LGHNT and CDR2 FRNRAP. V was clipped by 5 bases and J by 6 bases, with 17 bases between them. CDR3 length: 14 residues. The same data also contributed to another study, on human thymus T cells. This second study notes: Donation came from healthy Finnish infants having corrective surgery for congenital heart defects. Thymic samples were excised during corrective heart operations. Thymic and blood repertoires appeared to show biased V and J gene usage. Thymic TCR repertoires of unrelated people reportedly overlapped highly.

The rearrangement uses TRBV12-5 and TRBJ2-7, with D maybe TRBD1 (5 bases). Sequencing was carried out using thymocytes. The receptor was derived from a boy younger than two with a congenital heart defect. DNA for the CDR3: TGTGCTAGTGGTGCCCCGCAGGGATCCCTCGAGCAGTACTTC. Translating gives CASGAPQGSLEQYF.